The TCR beta chain described here comes from a study of shared clonotypes between healthy human individuals. Whole-study context: Each donor contributed plates that comprised three CD4 naive, three CD4 memory, two CD8 naive and one CD8 memory.

Findings of the study overall: Sharing of clonotypes among donors was expected to vary with sequencing depth. Generally, naive subsets (rather than memory subsets) showed larger estimated richness. In contrast to clonotypes shared by all four donors, non-shared clonotypes had lower generation probabilities.

Trimming took 4 bases from V and 3 from J, leaving 13 bases between them. The CDR3 is made up of 14 amino acids. CDR1 and CDR2 (germline): SGHRS, YFSETQ. Data came from immunoSEQ multiplex PCR; TCRdb stores just in-frame clones and leaves some out. The data hold around 700,000 clones, with 74% observed a single time. Points on this clone: Its target is unknown. Other DNA sequences in the sample encode the same CDR3.

This chain links TRBV5-1 with TRBJ2-5, with D possibly being TRBD1 (6 bases). Sequencing was carried out using memory CD4+ T cells sorted from blood. Subset: CD45RA-negative fraction. This receptor was taken from a woman aged 30 to 39 in good health. Written as DNA, the CDR3 is TGCGCCAGCAGCCCCGGGACACCCAAAGAGACCCAGTACTTC. This translates into CASSPGTPKETQYF. The full variable domain, completed using reference TRBV5-1 and TRBJ2-5, is KAGVTQTPRYLIKTRGQQVTLSCSPISGHRSVSWYQQTPGQGLQFLFEYFSETQRNKGNFPGRFSGRQFSNSRSEMNVSTLELGDSALYLCASSPGTPKETQYFGPGTRLLVL.